This entry lists 22 T cell receptor beta chains sequenced from one sample in a study of high-grade serous ovarian cancer treatment subgroups. The repertoire was sequenced with immunoSEQ multiplex PCR; TCRdb's copy has only in-frame clones and lacks some. The data show some 28,000 clones, about 81% seen once. Tumor tissue was taken before any definitive surgery or chemotherapy was given. The sample was tumor tissue. These receptor sequences come from a human donor with high-grade serous ovarian cancer.

This clone was counted a few times. V and J are TRBV6-6 and TRBJ2-2, with TRBD2 as a possible D gene (6 bases). Trimming took 6 bases from V and 7 from J, leaving 18 bases between them. Germline V gives CDR1 MNHNY, CDR2 SVGAGI (reference sequence). This CDR3 spans 15 amino acids. The CDR3 region is CASRPGAGAGGELFF. The CDR3 DNA reads as TGTGCCAGCAGGCCCGGAGCGGGCGCAGGCGGGGAGCTGTTTTTT.

J is TRBJ2-6 and V is TRBV5-1, with D possibly being TRBD2 (6 bases). The CDR3 runs to 16 residues. V was clipped by 4 bases and J by 4 bases, with 15 bases between them. Germline assignment: CDR1 SGHRS and CDR2 YFSETQ. The CDR3 is CASSGWGESGANVLTF. In DNA form, the CDR3 reads TGCGCCAGCAGCGGGTGGGGGGAATCCGGGGCCAACGTCCTGACTTTC.

The rearrangement uses TRBV19 and TRBJ2-1; D may be TRBD2 (6 bases). This CDR3 comprises 11 residues. Germline V gene lookup returns CDR1 LNHDA and CDR2 SQIVND (reference sequence). V was trimmed by 3 bases and J by 10 bases, leaving 7 bases between them. For the CDR3, the DNA is TGTGCCAGTAGTATGGGGGGAGAGCAGTTCTTC. This translates into CASSMGGEQFF.

V is TRBV5-5 and J is TRBJ2-7; 7 nucleotides align to TRBD1. TRBJ2-4 explains the end of the DNA better; the J call may be wrong. CDR1 SGHKS and CDR2 YYEKEE come from the germline V gene (reference sequence). The length of the CDR3 is 12 residues. CDR3 sequence reads: CASSLGTDIQYF. Written as DNA, the CDR3 is TGTGCCAGCAGCTTAGGGACAGACATTCAGTACTTC.

The chain is built from TRBV29-1 and TRBJ2-5; either TRBD1 or TRBD2 may fit D (5 bases each). The closer fit of TRBJ2-7 to the DNA end suggests the J call may be wrong. The CDR3 spans 14 residues. The V gene's germline CDR1 is SQVTM and CDR2 ANQGSEA. CDR3 in DNA: TGCAGCGTCTCCTTGGGGGTCAGCTCCTACGAGCAGTACTTC. Its translation: CSVSLGVSSYEQYF.

The count of this clone is one. The junction differs from germline at one of its ends, possibly a read error. CDR3 sequence reads: CASSLGENTGELFF. In DNA form, the CDR3 reads TGTGCTAGCAGCTTAGGGGAGAACACCGGGGAGCTGTTTTTT. The chain links TRBV7-7 to TRBJ2-2; a weak D match, TRBD1 (5 bases). Germline CDR1 SSHAT, CDR2 FNYEAQ (reference sequence). The CDR3 runs to 14 residues.

The chain links TRBV7-3 to TRBJ2-7; D remains unclear. The ends were cut back, 4 bases at V and 1 base at J, with 11 bases in the middle. The CDR3 contains 14 residues. The germline V gene has CDR1 SGHTA and CDR2 FQGTGA. This chain's CDR3 is CASSSGPRSYEQYF. In DNA, the CDR3 is TGTGCCAGCAGCTCCGGACCCAGGTCCTACGAGCAGTACTTC.

This clone came up a few times. V is TRBV28 and J is TRBJ1-5; unclear D gene. V was trimmed by 7 bases and J by 6 bases, leaving 16 bases between them. This CDR3 is 14 amino acids long. Germline CDR1 reads MDHEN; CDR2 reads SYDVKM. The CDR3 region is CASTPKGLPQPQHF. The CDR3 bases are TGTGCCAGCACCCCTAAAGGACTTCCTCAGCCCCAGCATTTT.

V gene TRBV28 combines with J gene TRBJ1-5; no definite D call. The germline V and J ends were trimmed by 5 bases and 6 bases, with 14 bases remaining between them. This CDR3 is 14 amino acids long. Germline assignment: CDR1 MDHEN and CDR2 SYDVKM. The CDR3 region has the DNA TGTGCCAGCAGTCCCTACGGGCCCCGTCAGCCCCAGCATTTT. This translates into CASSPYGPRQPQHF.

This clone was recorded only once. The chain has TRBV6-5 and TRBJ2-1; tentative D call: TRBD1 (6 bases). The V gene lost 6 bases and the J gene lost 5 bases, with 11 bases spanning the gap. CDR1 is MNHEY, CDR2 SVGAGI, per germline. This CDR3 is built from 13 residues. CDR3 sequence: CASSDGQNNEQFF. The DNA for the CDR3 is TGTGCCAGCAGCGACGGACAGAACAATGAGCAGTTCTTC.

The chain uses TRBV27 and TRBJ1-4; D is ambiguous. Germline CDR1 is MNHEY and CDR2 is SMNVEV (reference sequence). CDR3 length: 14 residues. Between the trimmed V and J ends, which lost 5 bases and 6 bases, there was a span of 13 bases. The CDR3 is CASSRRVDDEKLFF. CDR3 coding DNA: TGTGCCAGCAGTCGACGTGTGGATGATGAAAAACTGTTTTTT.

This chain links TRBV7-8 with TRBJ2-3, with 12 bases aligning to TRBD2. This CDR3 is built from 16 residues. Per germline, CDR1 SGHVS and CDR2 FQNEAQ. V was clipped by 5 bases and J by 5 bases; unmatched bases: 8. CDR3 loop: CASSGRLAGERDTQYF. Here the CDR3 DNA reads TGTGCCAGCAGCGGTCGACTAGCGGGAGAGAGAGATACGCAGTATTTT. The full variable domain, in which reference TRBV7-8 and TRBJ2-3 provide the parts outside the CDR3, is GAGVSQSPRYKVAKRGQDVALRCDPISGHVSLFWYQQALGQGPEFLTYFQNEAQLDKSGLPSDRFFAERPEGSVSTLKIQRTQQEDSAVYLCASSGRLAGERDTQYFGPGTRLTVL.

The chain links TRBV5-6 to TRBJ2-3; D possibly matches TRBD1 or TRBD2 (5 bases each). V shed 0 bases and J shed 0 bases, with 11 bases lying between them. Germline assignment: CDR1 SGHDT and CDR2 YYEEEE. The CDR3 covers 16 residues. CDR3 sequence (DNA): TGTGCCAGCAGCTTGGCGCAGGGACGGAGCACAGATACGCAGTATTTT. It codes for CASSLAQGRSTDTQYF. Combining the CDR3 with reference TRBV5-6 and TRBJ2-3 gives the whole variable domain DAGVTQSPTHLIKTRGQQVTLRCSPKSGHDTVSWYQQALGQGPQFIFQYYEEEERQRGNFPDRFSGHQFPNYSSELNVNALLLGDSALYLCASSLAQGRSTDTQYFGPGTRLTVL.

The rearrangement links TRBV14 to TRBJ2-7; D gene uncertain. This CDR3 has 14 amino acids. CDR1 and CDR2 (germline): SGHDN, FVKESK. V lost 0 bases and J 4 bases, leaving 10 bases between the germline ends. The CDR3 protein is CASSQDLQGYEQYF. In DNA, the CDR3 is TGTGCCAGCAGCCAAGACCTACAAGGTTACGAGCAGTACTTC.

This chain joins TRBV5-8 and TRBJ2-7; no reliable D call. There are 11 residues in the CDR3. V lost 2 bases and J 4 bases, leaving 4 bases between the germline ends. Looked up from germline, CDR1 is SGHTS and CDR2 is YDEGEE. CDR3 bases: TGTGCCAGCAGCTTCCAATACGAGCAGTACTTC. It translates to CASSFQYEQYF. Full variable domain (outside the CDR3, taken from reference TRBV5-8 and TRBJ2-7): EAGVTQSPTHLIKTRGQQATLRCSPISGHTSVYWYQQALGLGLQFLLWYDEGEERNRGNFPPRFSGRQFPNYSSELNVNALELEDSALYLCASSFQYEQYFGPGTRLTVT.

V usage is TRBV19 and J usage is TRBJ2-5; D is perhaps TRBD2 (6 bases). The CDR3 is 13 amino acids. V shed 6 bases and J shed 5 bases, with 13 bases lying between them. Germline CDR1 is LNHDA and CDR2 is SQIVND (reference sequence). The CDR3 DNA follows: TGTGCCAGTAGCCCCAATGGGGGGGAGACCCAGTACTTC. Translation: CASSPNGGETQYF.

This clone turned up a few times. The chain joins TRBV29-1 to TRBJ1-1; 7 bases map to TRBD1. V was pared by 6 bases and J by 1 base, with 8 bases of the junction left unmatched. Germline V gene sequence: CDR1 SQVTM, CDR2 ANQGSEA. The CDR3 length is 14 residues. CDR3 nucleotide sequence: TGCAGCGTCACAAACAGGGGAGAGAACACTGAAGCTTTCTTT. This gives the protein CSVTNRGENTEAFF.

The J gene is TRBJ2-7, the V gene TRBV30; D may be TRBD2 (7 bases). Germline CDR1 GTSNPN, CDR2 SVGIG (reference sequence). The CDR3 totals 13 residues. V gave up 4 bases and J gave up 3 bases, with 13 bases separating them. Written as DNA, the CDR3 is TGTGCCTGGAATACGGGGGGCTACTACGAGCAGTACTTC. Protein sequence: CAWNTGGYYEQYF.

The CDR3 sequence is CASSGGGQIAIYNEQFF. The CDR3 DNA reads as TGTGCCAGCAGTGGAGGGGGCCAAATAGCGATCTACAATGAGCAGTTCTTC. This sequence joins TRBV2 and TRBJ2-1, with 7 bases lining up with TRBD1. Germline CDR1 and CDR2: SNHLY and FYNNEI. The V segment lost 4 bases and the J segment 3 bases; nucleotides outside the gene matches: 12. The CDR3 sequence is 17 residues long.

This chain joins TRBV18 and TRBJ2-5, with D perhaps assigned TRBD1 or TRBD2 (5 bases each). Looked up from germline, CDR1 is KGHSH and CDR2 is LQKENI. V lost 0 bases, J lost 2 bases, and 10 bases lay in between. This CDR3 is built from 15 residues. In DNA, the CDR3 is TGTGCCAGCTCACCACCCGGGGCTAGGCAAGAGACCCAGTACTTC. Its protein is CASSPPGARQETQYF.

This clone was seen just once. The gene calls are TRBV10-3 and TRBJ1-1; D remains unclear. This CDR3 has 17 residues. Looked up from germline, CDR1 is ENHRY and CDR2 is SYGVKD. V lost 4 bases to trimming and J lost 1 base, with 19 bases between them. The CDR3 here is CAISAYTWRRWNTEAFF. For the CDR3, the DNA is TGTGCCATCAGTGCCTACACCTGGAGAAGGTGGAACACTGAAGCTTTCTTT.

The chain has TRBV27 and TRBJ2-3; 9 bases match TRBD2. Germline assignment: CDR1 MNHEY and CDR2 SMNVEV (reference sequence). V trimming: 5 bases; J trimming: 4 bases; junction bases outside the gene matches: 10. The CDR3 has 16 residues. CDR3 DNA: TGTGCCAGCAGTCGTTCGCTAGCGGGAAAAGCAGATACGCAGTATTTT. It yields the protein CASSRSLAGKADTQYF.